A single sample is the source of the 29 T cell receptor beta chains below, sequenced in a study of T cells in Graves' hyperthyroidism and ophthalmopathy. Authors of the study amplified TCR beta CDR3 regions from RNA transcripts. The HTBI primer set drove a first-round RT-PCR of the TCR CDR3. TCRdb recomputed calls from the multiplex PCR reads with MiXCR, one row per CDR3 protein. The table records some 250,000 distinct CDR3 sequences, just over 14% of them present only once. Sequencing input: blood. The receptors were sampled from a middle-aged woman with Graves' hyperthyroidism that later progressed to Graves' ophthalmopathy.

This clonotype showed up just a few times. The genes are TRBV14 and TRBJ2-3; no definite D call. The CDR3 length is 15 residues. The germline CDR1 and CDR2 sequences are SGHDN and FVKESK. V was shortened by 2 bases and J by 1 base, with 10 bases between the two germline ends. For the CDR3, the DNA is TGTGCCAGCAGCCAATTCGGACCTGGCACAGATACGCAGTATTTT. Amino acid sequence: CASSQFGPGTDTQYF.

Many counts were recorded for this clonotype. The chain combines TRBV7-8 with TRBJ2-5; weak D call: TRBD2 (5 bases). The CDR3 is 13 residues long. The germline V gene has CDR1 SGHVS and CDR2 FQNEAQ. Trimming cost V 1 base and J 7 bases, with 10 bases left between them. Here the CDR3 DNA reads TGTGCCAGCAGCTTAGGGCTCGAGGGGACCCAGTACTTC. Translation gives CASSLGLEGTQYF.

The J gene is TRBJ1-6, the V gene TRBV28; no clear D gene. CDR1 is MDHEN and CDR2 is SYDVKM in the germline V gene. V was pared by 3 bases and J by 7 bases, with 4 bases between. CDR3 length equals 12 residues. The CDR3 DNA follows: TGTGCCAGCAGTTTGCTGAATTCACCCCTCCACTTT. This translates into CASSLLNSPLHF.

This clonotype was recorded at least ten times. This rearrangement joins TRBV10-2 to TRBJ2-5, with TRBD1 matching over 12 bases. Germline loops: CDR1 WSHSY, CDR2 SAAADI. The V gene end was trimmed by 0 bases and the J gene end by 4 bases; junction bases not matched to a gene: 9. The CDR3 spans 18 residues. CDR3 in DNA: TGCGCCAGCAGTGAGTCGCCGGGACAGGGGGCGTTTGTAGAGACCCAGTACTTC. Encoded protein: CASSESPGQGAFVETQYF.

This clonotype appeared once. This chain's CDR3 is CASSAGGASGAYEQFF. CDR3 sequence (DNA): TGTGCCAGCAGCGCGGGCGGGGCTAGCGGGGCCTATGAGCAGTTCTTC. The chain uses TRBV9 and TRBJ2-1, with 9 bases that match TRBD2. Losses at the gene ends were 3 bases for V and 8 bases for J; bases not matched to a gene: 12. CDR3 length: 16 amino acids. Germline loops: CDR1 SGDLS, CDR2 YYNGEE.

This clonotype was observed at least ten times. The chain links TRBV13 to TRBJ1-4, with a possible D match to TRBD1 (5 bases). Per the germline V gene, CDR1 is PRHDT and CDR2 is FYEKMQ (reference sequence). The germline V and J ends were trimmed by 2 bases and 7 bases, with 11 bases remaining between them. The CDR3 is made up of 14 amino acids. The CDR3 region has the DNA TGTGCCAGCAGCTTAAGGGACGGAAGTGAAAAACTGTTTTTT. It translates to CASSLRDGSEKLFF.

Notes on this clonotype: This may be a read error: a much more frequent sequence differs by one nucleotide. This chain joins TRBV30 and TRBJ1-2; D unclear. CDR3 length equals 16 residues. V was trimmed by 0 bases and J by 3 bases, leaving 17 bases between them. Germline V gene data show CDR1 as GTSNPN and CDR2 as SVGIG (reference sequence). CDR3 sequence reads: CAWSVPRLSTDYGYTF. DNA of the CDR3: TGTGCCTGGAGTGTACCCCGCCTGTCGACTGACTATGGCTACACCTTC.

This clonotype was observed a few times. The chain links TRBV27 to TRBJ2-3; 15 nucleotides line up with TRBD2. The length of the CDR3 is 22 residues. In germline, CDR1 is MNHEY, CDR2 SMNVEV (reference sequence). The V gene end was trimmed by 1 base and the J gene end by 2 bases; junction bases not matched to a gene: 16. The CDR3 coding sequence is TGTGCCAGCAGTTTATTTGTTGTGCGGACTAGCGGGAGGGACGTCCCCACAGATACGCAGTATTTT. Amino acids: CASSLFVVRTSGRDVPTDTQYF.

This clonotype has a count of ten or more. The genes are TRBV19 and TRBJ1-1; tentatively, D is TRBD1 (5 bases). CDR3 length: 15 residues. The germline V gene encodes CDR1 LNHDA and CDR2 SQIVND (reference sequence). Trimming removed 3 bases at V and 0 bases at J, with 11 bases between. The DNA of the CDR3 is TGTGCCAGTAGTATTAATGGCAGGGTGAACACTGAAGCTTTCTTT. It encodes CASSINGRVNTEAFF. Drawing the rest from reference TRBV19 and TRBJ1-1, the complete variable domain is DGGITQSPKYLFRKEGQNVTLSCEQNLNHDAMYWYRQDPGQGLRLIYYSQIVNDFQKGDIAEGYSVSREKKESFPLTVTSAQKNPTAFYLCASSINGRVNTEAFFGQGTRLTVV.

This clonotype was observed once. V gene TRBV5-1 combines with J gene TRBJ2-7, with D possibly called TRBD1 or TRBD2 (6 bases each). Trimming removed 0 bases from V and 2 bases from J, with 15 bases in between. The length of the CDR3 is 16 residues. Germline assignment: CDR1 SGHRS and CDR2 YFSETQ. The CDR3 loop reads CASSLGGTMGTYEQYF. As DNA, the CDR3 is TGCGCCAGCAGCTTGGGCGGGACAATGGGGACCTACGAGCAGTACTTC.

The rearrangement links TRBV11-2 to TRBJ2-3; TRBD2 aligns across 14 bases. This CDR3 contains 16 residues. The ends lost 3 bases at V and 6 bases at J; junction bases unmatched: 5. Germline V CDR1 and CDR2: SGHAT, FQNNGV. The CDR3 sequence: CASSFRLAGGRDTQYF. The CDR3 nucleotides are TGTGCCAGCAGCTTTCGACTAGCGGGAGGGCGGGATACGCAGTATTTT.

This clonotype was seen repeatedly, ten times or more. The chain couples TRBV6-1 to TRBJ1-1; 9 nucleotides agree with TRBD1. The junction had 14 bases not matched to a gene; V was cut back by 5 bases and J by 4 bases. The CDR3 has 17 amino acids. Germline values: CDR1 MNHNS, CDR2 SASEGT. CDR3 sequence: CASSLSGQGIVGTEAFF. CDR3 nucleotides: TGTGCCAGCAGTCTCTCGGGACAGGGTATAGTTGGCACTGAAGCTTTCTTT.

This clonotype was detected many times. The chain joins TRBV28 to TRBJ2-7; D possibly corresponds to TRBD1 (6 bases). V dropped 4 bases and J dropped 5 bases, with 9 bases sitting between them. CDR3 length: 12 amino acids. Germline V gives CDR1 MDHEN, CDR2 SYDVKM. The CDR3 loop reads CASSSYRDEQYF. The CDR3 nucleotides read TGTGCCAGCAGTTCATACAGGGACGAGCAGTACTTC.

This clonotype was observed many times. The chain links TRBV27 to TRBJ2-1; weak D call: TRBD1 (6 bases). This CDR3 comprises 15 residues. Germline CDR1 MNHEY, CDR2 SMNVEV (reference sequence). Trimming stripped 8 bases from V and 8 bases from J, with 22 bases between. CDR3 protein: CASSPVGASWDEQFF. Written as DNA, the CDR3 is TGTGCCAGCTCCCCGGTGGGGGCCTCTTGGGATGAGCAGTTCTTC.

This clonotype was seen repeatedly, ten times or more. The chain employs TRBV6-5 and TRBJ2-7; either TRBD1 or TRBD2 may supply D (6 bases each). Germline CDR1 is MNHEY and CDR2 is SVGAGI. The CDR3 has 14 residues. The V gene lost 0 bases and the J gene lost 2 bases, with 8 bases spanning the gap. CDR3 amino acids: CASSYSGGPYEQYF. For the CDR3, the DNA is TGTGCCAGCAGTTACTCGGGGGGCCCCTACGAGCAGTACTTC.

A remark on this clonotype: A much larger clone lies one base from this, so it may be a read error. This chain joins TRBV28 and TRBJ1-1; possibly TRBD1 for D (6 bases). CDR1 and CDR2 (germline): MDHEN, SYDVKM. This CDR3 region has 16 residues. The V end was cut by 4 bases, the J end by 1 base, with 16 bases between. The CDR3 reads CASSSGRQEPNTEAFF. In DNA, the CDR3 is TGTGCCAGCAGTTCGGGGAGACAGGAGCCGAACACTGAAGCTTTCTTT.

This clonotype was seen ten or more times. The chain joins TRBV6-1 to TRBJ1-1; D is unresolved. The V and J ends lost 7 bases and 1 base respectively, with 13 bases between them. Germline loops: CDR1 MNHNS, CDR2 SASEGT. This CDR3 is 14 amino acids long. In DNA form, the CDR3 reads TGTGCCAGCACCTCCACAACGGGGAACACTGAAGCTTTCTTT. Protein product: CASTSTTGNTEAFF.

This clonotype was counted ten times or more. The chain links TRBV28 to TRBJ2-2; 8 nucleotides line up with TRBD2. The germline V gene encodes CDR1 MDHEN and CDR2 SYDVKM. The CDR3 sequence is 17 residues long. The V gene end was trimmed by 5 bases and the J gene end by 5 bases; junction bases not matched to a gene: 13. The CDR3 region is CASSPGIAGFMTGELFF. The CDR3 region has the DNA TGTGCCAGCAGTCCCGGGATAGCGGGATTTATGACCGGGGAGCTGTTTTTT.

This sequence joins TRBV25-1 and TRBJ2-3; TRBD2 matches 8 bases. The germline V gene encodes CDR1 MGHDK and CDR2 SYGVNS. V shed 1 base and J 3 bases; nucleotides not matched to a gene: 6. CDR3 length: 16 residues. CDR3 sequence: CASSELSSGNTDTQYF. The CDR3 DNA follows: TGTGCCAGCAGTGAATTGAGTAGCGGGAATACAGATACGCAGTATTTT.

This clonotype was counted many times. The chain links TRBV28 to TRBJ2-1, with 7 bases fitting TRBD2. The CDR3 is made up of 14 amino acids. Germline V CDR1 and CDR2: MDHEN, SYDVKM. With V trimmed by 6 bases and J by 5 bases, 7 bases remained unmatched. CDR3 protein: CASRFWRENNEQFF. The CDR3 bases are TGTGCCAGCAGGTTCTGGCGGGAGAACAATGAGCAGTTCTTC. Complete variable domain (other parts from reference TRBV28 and TRBJ2-1): DVKVTQSSRYLVKRTGEKVFLECVQDMDHENMFWYRQDPGLGLRLIYFSYDVKMKEKGDIPEGYSVSREKKERFSLILESASTNQTSMYLCASRFWRENNEQFFGPGTRLTVL.

This clonotype was recorded at least ten times. This chain links TRBV5-8 with TRBJ1-1; a possible D gene is TRBD1 (6 bases). Trimming took off 4 bases at V and 4 bases at J, with 14 bases between the two ends. CDR1 is SGHTS and CDR2 is YDEGEE in the germline V gene. The length of the CDR3 is 14 residues. CDR3 in amino acids: CASSLTGFATEAFF. In DNA, the CDR3 is TGTGCCAGCAGCCTAACAGGGTTCGCCACTGAAGCTTTCTTT. The whole variable domain, filled in from reference TRBV5-8 and TRBJ1-1, reads EAGVTQSPTHLIKTRGQQATLRCSPISGHTSVYWYQQALGLGLQFLLWYDEGEERNRGNFPPRFSGRQFPNYSSELNVNALELEDSALYLCASSLTGFATEAFFGQGTRLTVV.

The sample holds a few counts of this clonotype. V and J are TRBV5-8 and TRBJ1-1; no firm D call. V was pared by 2 bases and J by 1 base, with 9 bases between. Germline V gene lookup returns CDR1 SGHTS and CDR2 YDEGEE. This CDR3 spans 14 amino acids. In nucleotides, the CDR3 is TGTGCCAGCAGCTTTTGGCGGGAGAACACTGAAGCTTTCTTT. Translated: CASSFWRENTEAFF.

The CDR3 loop is CASSPGPLNTEAFF. As DNA, the CDR3 is TGTGCCAGCAGTCCAGGGCCTTTGAACACTGAAGCTTTCTTT. The chain joins TRBV6-1 to TRBJ1-1; TRBD1 might be the D (5 bases). The germline V and J ends were trimmed by 5 bases and 0 bases, with 10 bases remaining between them. CDR1 and CDR2 from the germline V gene are MNHNS and SASEGT. CDR3 size: 14 residues.

This clonotype occurred many times. This CDR3 reads CASSWGGGSGANVLTF. In nucleotides, the CDR3 is TGTGCCAGCAGTTGGGGTGGGGGCTCTGGGGCCAACGTCCTGACTTTC. The genes are TRBV28 and TRBJ2-6, with D possibly being TRBD1 or TRBD2 (5 bases each). The length of the CDR3 is 16 residues. Trimming took off 4 bases at V and 0 bases at J, with 10 bases between the two ends. The V gene's germline CDR1 is MDHEN and CDR2 SYDVKM.

This clonotype was observed a handful of times. This chain connects TRBV5-4 to TRBJ2-3; 9 bases are a match to TRBD2. Germline lookup yields CDR1 SGHNT and CDR2 YYREEE (reference sequence). After removal of 0 bases from V and 6 bases from J, the junction contained 8 bases not matched to a gene. The CDR3 runs to 16 residues. The CDR3 reads CASSLDPSGMGDTQYF. DNA for the CDR3: TGTGCCAGCAGCTTGGACCCTAGCGGGATGGGCGATACGCAGTATTTT.

The J gene is TRBJ2-7, the V gene TRBV28; 9 nucleotides align to TRBD1. The length of the CDR3 is 16 residues. V gave up 4 bases and J gave up 5 bases; unmatched junction bases: 12. Germline assignment: CDR1 MDHEN and CDR2 SYDVKM. DNA of the CDR3: TGTGCCAGCAGTTATGGGGGGACAGGGATGACGGACGAGCAGTACTTC. This translates into CASSYGGTGMTDEQYF.

This clonotype was recorded many times. The chain carries TRBV6-5 and TRBJ1-6; tentative D call: TRBD1 (5 bases). The CDR3 covers 17 residues. Trimming left V 2 bases short and J 0 bases short, with 11 bases between. Germline loops: CDR1 MNHEY, CDR2 SVGAGI. The CDR3 loop is CASSYHGGSSYNSPLHF. The CDR3 bases are TGTGCCAGCAGTTACCATGGGGGGAGCTCCTATAATTCACCCCTCCACTTT.

In this sample, this clonotype turned up many times. The chain uses TRBV7-3 and TRBJ2-2; TRBD2 matches 11 bases. CDR3 length: 17 residues. Germline-derived CDR1 and CDR2 are SGHTA and FQGTGA. Trimming at V came to 5 bases and at J to 4 bases, leaving 9 bases not matched to a gene. The CDR3 spells CASSPLAGVLPTGELFF. CDR3 bases: TGTGCCAGCAGCCCACTAGCGGGAGTGCTCCCCACCGGGGAGCTGTTTTTT.

A remark on this clonotype: A much larger clone lies one base from this, so it may be a read error. V gene TRBV28 combines with J gene TRBJ1-2, with D possibly matching TRBD1 (5 bases). This CDR3 is built from 16 residues. Per the germline V gene, CDR1 is MDHEN and CDR2 is SYDVKM. With 4 bases removed from V and 6 bases from J, the gap between germline ends came to 21 bases. CDR3 amino acids: CASSYSPGPTLHGYTF. CDR3 DNA: TGTGCCAGCAGTTACTCTCCGGGACCGACCCTTCATGGCTACACCTTC.